The source of this TCR beta chain is a study of cytomegalovirus exposure and HLA in healthy donors. CDR1 and CDR2 (germline): SGHTS, YDEGEE. V dropped 4 bases and J dropped 0 bases, with 22 bases sitting between them. This CDR3 comprises 18 residues. The donors were in the approximately 120-subject validation cohort; that cohort was separate from the roughly 620-subject first cohort. Study-level results: TCR beta chains numbering approximately 150 were designated cytomegalovirus-associated. Usually a TCR sequence was rare, but some public TCRs were found in many donors.

In the case of this clone: What it recognizes is unknown.

Produced via immunoSEQ multiplex PCR; TCRdb's table is partial and in-frame only. This table holds 95,000 to 150,000 clones, 94% found once. Material for sequencing was PBMCs. This clonotype was obtained from a woman aged 18-29 years in good health and CMV-seronegative. V is TRBV5-8 and J is TRBJ1-1; D perhaps matches TRBD1 (6 bases). CDR3 sequence: CASSTPLRRRDMNTEAFF. CDR3 DNA sequence: TGTGCCAGCAGCACACCTTTGCGACGTCGGGACATGAACACTGAAGCTTTCTTT.